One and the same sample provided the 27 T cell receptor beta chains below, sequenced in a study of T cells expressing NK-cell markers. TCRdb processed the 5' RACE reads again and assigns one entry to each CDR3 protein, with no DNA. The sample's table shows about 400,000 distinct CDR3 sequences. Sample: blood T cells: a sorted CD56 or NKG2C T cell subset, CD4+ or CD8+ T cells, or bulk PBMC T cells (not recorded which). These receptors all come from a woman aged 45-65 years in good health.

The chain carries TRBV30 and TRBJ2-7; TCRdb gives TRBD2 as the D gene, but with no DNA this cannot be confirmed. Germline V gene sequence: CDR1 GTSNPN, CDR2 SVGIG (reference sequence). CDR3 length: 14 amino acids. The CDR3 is CAWRTTVSAYEQYF.

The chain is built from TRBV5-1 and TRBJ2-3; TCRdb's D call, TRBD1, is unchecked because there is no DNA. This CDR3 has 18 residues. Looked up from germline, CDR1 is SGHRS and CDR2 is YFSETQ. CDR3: CASSGGGRNFIQADTQYF.

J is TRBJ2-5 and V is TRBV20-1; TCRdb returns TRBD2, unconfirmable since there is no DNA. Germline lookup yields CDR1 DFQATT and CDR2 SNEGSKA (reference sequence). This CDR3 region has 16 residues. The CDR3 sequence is CSARDFQRRGGETQYF.

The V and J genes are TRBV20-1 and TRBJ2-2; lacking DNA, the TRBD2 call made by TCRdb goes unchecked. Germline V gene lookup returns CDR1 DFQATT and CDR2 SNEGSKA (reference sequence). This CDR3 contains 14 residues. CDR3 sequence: CSARGQLAARELFF.

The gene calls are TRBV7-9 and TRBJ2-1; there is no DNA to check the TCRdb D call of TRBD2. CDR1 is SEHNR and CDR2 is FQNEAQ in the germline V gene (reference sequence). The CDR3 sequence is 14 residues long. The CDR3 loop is CASSLREGLSEQFF.

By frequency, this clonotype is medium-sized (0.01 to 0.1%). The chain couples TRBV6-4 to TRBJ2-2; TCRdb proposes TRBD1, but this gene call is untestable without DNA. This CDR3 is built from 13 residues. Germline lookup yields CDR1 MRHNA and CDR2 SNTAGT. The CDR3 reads CASSDRGTGELFF.

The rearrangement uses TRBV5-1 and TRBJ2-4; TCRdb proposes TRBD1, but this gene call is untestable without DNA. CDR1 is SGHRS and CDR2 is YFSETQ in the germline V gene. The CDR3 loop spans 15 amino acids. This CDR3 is CASSPQGGTKNIQYF.

CDR3 sequence reads: CSAPNSQGKGTEAFF. The V call is TRBV20-1, the J call TRBJ1-1; the TCRdb call, TRBD1, lacks DNA for checking. The V gene's germline CDR1 is DFQATT and CDR2 SNEGSKA (reference sequence). CDR3 length: 15 amino acids.

CDR3 region: CAITGLGEDGYTF. The chain has TRBV6-6 and TRBJ1-2; TCRdb proposes TRBD1, but this gene call is untestable without DNA. CDR1 is MNHNY, CDR2 SVGAGI, per germline (reference sequence). The CDR3 loop spans 13 amino acids.

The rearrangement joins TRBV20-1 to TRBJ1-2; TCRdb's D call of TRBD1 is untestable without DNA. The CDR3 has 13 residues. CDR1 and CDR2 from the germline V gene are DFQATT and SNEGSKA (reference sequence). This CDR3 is CSAPPQGNYGYTF.

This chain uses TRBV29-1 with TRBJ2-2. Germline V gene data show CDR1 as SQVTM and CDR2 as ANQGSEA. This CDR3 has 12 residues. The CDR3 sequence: CSVDRNTGELFF.

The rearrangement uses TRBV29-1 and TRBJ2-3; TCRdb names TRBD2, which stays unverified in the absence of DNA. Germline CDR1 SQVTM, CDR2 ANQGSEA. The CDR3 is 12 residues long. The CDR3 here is CSVTSLTDTQYF.

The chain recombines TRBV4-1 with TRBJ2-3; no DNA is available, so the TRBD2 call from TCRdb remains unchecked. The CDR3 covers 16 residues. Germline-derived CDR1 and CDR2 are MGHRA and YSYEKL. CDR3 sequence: CASSQGGTRAADTQYF.

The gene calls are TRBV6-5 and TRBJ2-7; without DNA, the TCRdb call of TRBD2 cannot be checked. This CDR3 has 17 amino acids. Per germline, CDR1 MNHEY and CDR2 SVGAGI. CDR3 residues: CASSYTPLGASGNEQYF.

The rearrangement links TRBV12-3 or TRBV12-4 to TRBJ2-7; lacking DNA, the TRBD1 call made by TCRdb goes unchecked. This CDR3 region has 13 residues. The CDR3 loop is CASSGQGVYEQYF.

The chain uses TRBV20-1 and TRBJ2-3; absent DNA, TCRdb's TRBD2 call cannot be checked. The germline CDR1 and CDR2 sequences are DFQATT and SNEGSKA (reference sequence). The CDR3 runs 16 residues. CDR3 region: CSARDPSGSGTDTQYF.

This chain's CDR3 is CSARDPRGRGPRDNEQFF. The gene calls are TRBV20-1 and TRBJ2-1; the TCRdb D gene call, TRBD1, has no DNA to confirm it. The germline V gene encodes CDR1 DFQATT and CDR2 SNEGSKA (reference sequence). The CDR3 is 18 residues long.

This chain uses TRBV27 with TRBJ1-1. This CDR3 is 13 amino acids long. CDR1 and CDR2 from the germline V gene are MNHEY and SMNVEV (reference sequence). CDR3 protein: CASKRRGAAEAFF.

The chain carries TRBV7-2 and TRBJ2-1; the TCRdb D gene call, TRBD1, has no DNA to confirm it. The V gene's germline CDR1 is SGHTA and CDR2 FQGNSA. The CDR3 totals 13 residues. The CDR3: CASSPRDRNEQFF.

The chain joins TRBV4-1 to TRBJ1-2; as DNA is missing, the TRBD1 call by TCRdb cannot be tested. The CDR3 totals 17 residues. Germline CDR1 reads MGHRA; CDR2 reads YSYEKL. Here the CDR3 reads CASSQGAGHLSDYGYTF.

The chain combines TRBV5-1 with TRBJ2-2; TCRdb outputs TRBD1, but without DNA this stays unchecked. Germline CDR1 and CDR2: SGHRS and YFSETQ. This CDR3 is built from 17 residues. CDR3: CASSLGPNRGLSGELFF.

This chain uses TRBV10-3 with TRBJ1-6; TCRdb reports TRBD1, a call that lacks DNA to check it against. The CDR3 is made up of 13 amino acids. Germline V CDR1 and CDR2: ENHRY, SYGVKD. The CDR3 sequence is CAISGDSDSPLHF.

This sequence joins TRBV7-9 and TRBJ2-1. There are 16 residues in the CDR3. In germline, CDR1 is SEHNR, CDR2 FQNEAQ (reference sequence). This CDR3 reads CASSSSGIQMNNEQFF.

CDR3: CASSVQVNYGYTF. The chain uses TRBV7-3 and TRBJ1-2. In germline, CDR1 is SGHTA, CDR2 FQGTGA. CDR3 length: 13 residues.

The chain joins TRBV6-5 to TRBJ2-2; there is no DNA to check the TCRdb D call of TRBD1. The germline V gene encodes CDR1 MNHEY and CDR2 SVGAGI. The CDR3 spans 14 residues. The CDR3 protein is CASRIRTGVRELFF.

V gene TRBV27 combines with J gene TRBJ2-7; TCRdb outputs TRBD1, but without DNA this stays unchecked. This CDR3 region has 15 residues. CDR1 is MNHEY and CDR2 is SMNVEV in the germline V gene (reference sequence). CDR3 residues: CASSHMGQGLSEQYF.

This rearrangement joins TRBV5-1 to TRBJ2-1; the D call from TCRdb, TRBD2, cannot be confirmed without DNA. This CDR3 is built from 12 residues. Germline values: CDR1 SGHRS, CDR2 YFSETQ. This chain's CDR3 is CASSRTSNRQFF.